This T cell receptor beta chain was profiled in a study of T cell changes during pregnancy in multiple sclerosis (dated by TCRdb to the late 2010s). Some background on the complete study: The study looked at changes in the T cell repertoire across pregnancy in women with multiple sclerosis.

Worth noting for this clone: The antigen it binds to is not known. No qualities accompany the bases; no much larger clone lies one base away.

The library came from the immunoSEQ multiplex PCR assay. TCRdb obtained this table from immuneACCESS and retained in-frame rearrangements with V and J assigned. These tables miss some clones; where compared with another copy, unresolved V genes account for less than half of the shortfall, and the remainder is unexplained. Here the sample has about 76,000 clones; roughly 92% occur a single time. The top ten hold over 3.5% of the sample. From the cysteine through the phenylalanine, the CDR3 covers 14 amino acids. Only the CDR3 DNA stays, 42 bases, in frame from base 1. The germline V gene yields SGHTA for CDR1 and FQGNSA for CDR2. V is cut by 0 bases and J by 2 bases, and the space between the germline ends is 8 bases.

Sequencing used peripheral blood, obtained after pregnancy. The chain joins TRBV7-2 to TRBJ2-7; TRBD2 is perhaps the D gene, given 6 matching bases. The sequence came from a female donor in good health, enrolled as a control in a pregnancy study. The CDR3 sequence is CASSLAGGTYEQYF. The bases read TGTGCCAGCAGCTTAGCGGGAGGTACCTACGAGCAGTACTTC.